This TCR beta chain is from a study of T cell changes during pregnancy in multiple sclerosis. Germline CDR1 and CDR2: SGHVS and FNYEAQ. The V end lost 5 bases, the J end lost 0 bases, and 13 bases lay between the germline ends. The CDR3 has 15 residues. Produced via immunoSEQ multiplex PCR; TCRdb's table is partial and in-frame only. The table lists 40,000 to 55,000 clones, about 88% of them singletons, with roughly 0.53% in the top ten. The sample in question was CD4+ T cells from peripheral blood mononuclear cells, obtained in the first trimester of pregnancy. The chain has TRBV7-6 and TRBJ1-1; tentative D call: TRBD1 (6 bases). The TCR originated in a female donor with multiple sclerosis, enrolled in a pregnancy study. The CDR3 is CASSVRTAMNTEAFF. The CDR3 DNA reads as TGTGCCAGCAGCGTCCGGACAGCCATGAACACTGAAGCTTTCTTT.